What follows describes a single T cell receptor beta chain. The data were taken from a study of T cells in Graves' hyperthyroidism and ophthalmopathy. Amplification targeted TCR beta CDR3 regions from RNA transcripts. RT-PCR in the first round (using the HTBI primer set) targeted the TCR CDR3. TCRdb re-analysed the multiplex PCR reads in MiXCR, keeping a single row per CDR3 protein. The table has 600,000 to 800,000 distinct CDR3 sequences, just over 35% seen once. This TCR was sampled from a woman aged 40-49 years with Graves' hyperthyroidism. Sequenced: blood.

CDR3 nucleotide sequence: TGTGCCAGCAGCTTAGGAGAGGAGTGGTGGAATTCACCCCTCCACTTT. It codes for CASSLGEEWWNSPLHF. The chain links TRBV7-9 to TRBJ1-6; D remains unclear. Germline V gene data show CDR1 as SEHNR and CDR2 as FQNEAQ (reference sequence). CDR3 length: 16 amino acids. V was cut by 1 base and J by 7 bases, with 14 bases left in between.